Listed below are T cell receptor beta chains from one sample, sequenced in a study of beta chain features in type 1 diabetes. Profiled with immunoSEQ multiplex PCR; TCRdb holds only in-frame clones, not every one. Seen here are some 160,000 clones, 7% to 9.5% observed once, and the top ten hold 0.7%. The sequenced material came from central memory CD4+ T cells from blood. Receptors were obtained from a woman between 25 and 40 years old with type 1 diabetes. Both conserved end residues are part of each CDR3. Clone size is given for some rows only: seen once, a few or many times, or a class if the clone is expanded.

>few|TRBV15
CATSRDGTSGSRADTQYF
>few|TRBV19
CASSIGGQYNEQFF
>.|TRBV19
CATGTALGDTQYF
>few|TRBV6-1
CASSRDRGTDTQYF
>few|TRBV7-3
CASSQEHLANVLTF
>.|TRBV23-1
CASTRGRGNYGYTF
>few|TRBV6-1
CASDGATNQPQHF
>few|TRBV29-1
CSASVRVGANTEAFF
>.|TRBV29-1
CSATRTDEQYF
>few|TRBV7-9
CASSRSGENVPYF
>few|TRBV5-1
CASSLYTAGVGDEQFF
>.|TRBV5-1
CASSHTGKDEKLFF
>few|TRBV10-1
CASSESGGFIQYF
>.|TRBV4-1
CASSQGLRGPEAFF
>few|TRBV6-5
CASSYDSYNEQFF
>.|TRBV5-4
CASTREGSDTQYF
>few|TRBV19
CASRPRDRSRPQHF
>few|TRBV5-1
CASRPTSGTDTQYF
>few|TRBV28
CASSPSGQGGQPQHF
>few|TRBV28
CASSLPGDYNEQFF
>few|TRBV5-1
CASSPEGLAVYNEQFF
>few|TRBV19
CASGTSGILETQYF
>few|TRBV19
CASRQFNQETQYF
>few|TRBV14
CASSRLAIASYTGELFF
>.|TRBV10-3
CATGTSGDHGETQYF
>many|TRBV7-9
CASSLDFGRTEAFF
>few|TRBV7-9
CASSSMTGNGYTF
>few|TRBV9
CASSVDSTGQPQHF
>few|TRBV11-2
CASSLNAGPYEQYF
>few|TRBV27
CASSTGLAQPQHF
>.|TRBV5-1
CASSSPRGHGYTF
>.|TRBV11-2
CASSPRLAGVETQYF
>.|TRBV7-3
CASSFSTNNEQFF
>few|TRBV29-1
CSVLFPRRSDTEAFF
>.|TRBV27
CASSFRNTEAFF
>.|TRBV4-2
CASSQDDGVAGVPYF
>few|TRBV30
CAWSPPNLNEQFF
>.|TRBV7-9
CASSLGGSGDTQYF
>.|TRBV21-1
CASSKALAGTYEQYF
>few|TRBV25-1
CASRARQGEKSGELFF
>.|TRBV15
CATSREGLALTDTQYF
>.|TRBV30
CAWSEDRFYGYTF
>.|TRBV28
CASSLTTSRSYEQYF